The 7 T cell receptor beta chains below were found in one sample sequenced in a study of neurological immune-mediated disorders. TCRdb ran MiXCR on the 5' RACE reads and lists one entry per CDR3 protein. The data hold 40,000 or so distinct CDR3 sequences, with about 2.3% observed a single time. The sequencing input was PBMCs. The receptors here all came from a man in his fifties or sixties with multiple sclerosis.

This clonotype occurred many times. This rearrangement joins TRBV20-1 to TRBJ2-3, with D uncertain. Germline CDR1 reads DFQATT; CDR2 reads SNEGSKA (reference sequence). V shed 5 bases and J shed 2 bases, with 5 bases lying between them. The CDR3 contains 11 residues. The CDR3 region is CSAWTTDTQYF. The CDR3 DNA reads TGCAGTGCTTGGACCACAGATACGCAGTATTTT.

This clonotype was detected ten times or more. V is TRBV7-3 and J is TRBJ2-7; no reliable D call. Germline-derived CDR1 and CDR2 are SGHTA and FQGTGA. V shed 6 bases and J shed 4 bases, with 10 bases lying between them. The CDR3 covers 12 residues. The CDR3 is CASSPDGYEQYF. CDR3 DNA sequence: TGTGCCAGCAGTCCTGACGGTTACGAGCAGTACTTC.

This clonotype was counted ten times or more. This chain connects TRBV7-2 to TRBJ1-5; D may be TRBD1 (6 bases). V shed 1 base and J shed 6 bases, with 10 bases lying between them. The CDR3 spans 14 residues. The V gene's germline CDR1 is SGHTA and CDR2 FQGNSA. The CDR3 coding sequence is TGTGCCAGCAGCTTAGGGGGGCCGGGTCAGCCCCAGCATTTT. It translates to CASSLGGPGQPQHF.

This clonotype appeared many times. The chain employs TRBV27 and TRBJ1-2, with D possibly matching TRBD1 (6 bases). CDR3 length equals 12 residues. V was cut by 4 bases and J by 7 bases, with 10 bases left in between. Germline loops: CDR1 MNHEY, CDR2 SMNVEV (reference sequence). CDR3 DNA sequence: TGTGCCAGCAGTTACAGGGCAGGTGGCTACACCTTC. Translating gives CASSYRAGGYTF.

This clonotype was recorded many times. The genes are TRBV12-3 or TRBV12-4 and TRBJ1-6; 7 bases fit TRBD1. V lost 4 bases and J lost 10; bases outside the gene matches: 7. The CDR3 runs to 14 residues. The CDR3 protein is CASSSQGVISPLHF. CDR3 bases: TGTGCCAGCAGTTCCCAGGGGGTAATCTCACCCCTCCACTTT.

The table lists this clonotype with many counts. V usage is TRBV12-3 or TRBV12-4 and J usage is TRBJ1-1, with D unresolved. The ends were cut back, 2 bases at V and 1 base at J, with 8 bases in the middle. The CDR3 is made up of 14 amino acids. The CDR3 here is CASSLFQTNTEAFF. The CDR3 nucleotides are TGTGCCAGCAGTTTATTCCAGACGAACACTGAAGCTTTCTTT.

Ten or more counts support this clonotype. The gene calls are TRBV20-1 and TRBJ2-3; possible D gene TRBD2, 6 bases. V lost 4 bases and J 3 bases, leaving 14 bases between the germline ends. The length of the CDR3 is 14 residues. Germline lookup yields CDR1 DFQATT and CDR2 SNEGSKA (reference sequence). The CDR3 region has the DNA TGCAGTGCTAACTCGGGGGTTGGGACAGATACGCAGTATTTT. Translating gives CSANSGVGTDTQYF.